A single T cell receptor (beta chain) is shown here with its context. Antigen: not known. This record comes from a study of CD8 T cells in ankylosing spondylitis. The study's findings and limits: Within ankylosing spondylitis blood, a TCR beta motif made up of several highly homologous variants appeared to be characteristic.

MiXCR, run by TCRdb on the 5' RACE reads, gives a single entry per CDR3 protein. The sample includes 450,000 to 550,000 distinct CDR3 sequences, about 5% of them seen just once. What was sequenced was blood, either unsorted or a sorted T cell fraction (not recorded which). This receptor was identified in a male donor with ankylosing spondylitis.

This CDR3 is CATSRGYEQFF. Here the CDR3 DNA reads TGTGCCACCTCGCGGGGCTATGAGCAGTTCTTC. The rearrangement uses TRBV28 and TRBJ2-1; D possibly corresponds to TRBD2 (6 bases). The CDR3 loop spans 11 amino acids. The V end was cut by 10 bases, the J end by 8 bases, with 12 bases between. The germline CDR1 and CDR2 sequences are MDHEN and SYDVKM.